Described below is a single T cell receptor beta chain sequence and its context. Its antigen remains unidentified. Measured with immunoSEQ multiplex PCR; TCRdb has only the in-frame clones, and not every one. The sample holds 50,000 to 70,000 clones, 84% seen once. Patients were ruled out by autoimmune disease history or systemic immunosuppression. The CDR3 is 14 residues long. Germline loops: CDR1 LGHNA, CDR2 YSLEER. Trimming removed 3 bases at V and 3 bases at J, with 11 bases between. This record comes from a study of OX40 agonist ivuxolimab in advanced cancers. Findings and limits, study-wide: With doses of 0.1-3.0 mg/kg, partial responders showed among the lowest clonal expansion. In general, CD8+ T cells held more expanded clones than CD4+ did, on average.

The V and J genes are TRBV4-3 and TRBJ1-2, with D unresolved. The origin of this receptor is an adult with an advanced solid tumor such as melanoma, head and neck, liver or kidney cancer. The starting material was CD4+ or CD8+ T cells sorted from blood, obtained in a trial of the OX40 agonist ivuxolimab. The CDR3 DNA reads TGCGCCAGCAGCCAGGACTTCCGGGACTATGGCTACACCTTC. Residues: CASSQDFRDYGYTF.